This entry lists 2 T cell receptor beta chains sequenced from one sample in a study of T cells in localized non-small cell lung cancer. The repertoire was sequenced with immunoSEQ multiplex PCR; TCRdb's copy has only in-frame clones and lacks some. The data show 1,500 to 2,000 clones, around a third seen once. Source: lung tumor tissue, taken before any cancer treatment. Receptor source: an older female donor with stage I lung adenocarcinoma.

This clone was seen more than once but under ten times. The gene calls are TRBV25-1 and TRBJ2-7; TRBD2 matches at 7 bases. J was trimmed by 5 bases and V by 4 bases; bases with no gene match: 2. The germline gives CDR1 MGHDK, CDR2 SYGVNS. The CDR3 consists of 12 residues. CDR3 residues: CASSARGDEQYF. For the CDR3, the DNA is TGTGCCAGCAGTGCTCGGGGGGACGAGCAGTACTTC.

The chain recombines TRBV15 with TRBJ2-5; D is tentatively TRBD1 or TRBD2 (6 bases each). The CDR3 runs to 14 residues. The germline V and J ends were trimmed by 2 bases and 5 bases, with 12 bases remaining between them. Germline-derived CDR1 and CDR2 are LNHNV and YYDKDF (reference sequence). The CDR3 reads CATSRTTGRETQYF. The CDR3 DNA reads TGTGCCACCAGCAGAACTACAGGGAGGGAGACCCAGTACTTC.